These T cell receptor beta chains were read from a single sample in a study of blood T cell repertoires in COVID-19. The method was immunoSEQ multiplex PCR; TCRdb's version includes in-frame clones alone and lacks a portion of them. The sample consists of some 120,000 clones, roughly 85% of them appearing once. The sequenced sample consisted of peripheral blood. The receptors were sampled from a woman aged 80 or older with acute or convalescent COVID-19. Both conserved end residues are part of each CDR3. The D gene is left open where the match is weak. Not every row has a clone size; where given, it reads once, few, many or a size class.

D gene: -
clone size: -
V gene: TRBV5-5
J gene: TRBJ2-7
CDR3 protein: CASSFGPTGRSGEQYF
CDR3 DNA: TGTGCCAGCAGCTTTGGGCCGACAGGGAGGTCTGGGGAGCAGTACTTC

D gene: -
clone size: -
V gene: TRBV27
J gene: TRBJ1-6
CDR3 protein: CASREQGSNSPLHF
CDR3 DNA: TGTGCCAGCAGGGAACAGGGCTCCAATTCACCCCTCCACTTT

D gene: -
clone size: -
V gene: TRBV7-3
J gene: TRBJ1-2
CDR3 protein: CASSPSGGRNYGYTF
CDR3 DNA: TGTGCCAGCAGTCCAAGCGGAGGGCGGAACTATGGCTACACCTTC

D gene: -
clone size: -
V gene: TRBV6-1
J gene: TRBJ1-1
CDR3 protein: CASSDRVTEAFF
CDR3 DNA: TGTGCCAGCAGTGATCGGGTCACTGAAGCTTTCTTT

D gene: TRBD1
clone size: -
V gene: TRBV27
J gene: TRBJ2-3
CDR3 protein: CASSYTGTGADTQYF
CDR3 DNA: TGTGCCAGCAGCTATACCGGGACAGGGGCAGATACGCAGTATTTT

D gene: TRBD2
clone size: -
V gene: TRBV5-6
J gene: TRBJ2-5
CDR3 protein: CASTLRGLARTQYF
CDR3 DNA: TGTGCCAGCACCTTGAGGGGACTAGCGAGGACCCAGTACTTC

D gene: -
clone size: -
V gene: TRBV5-1
J gene: TRBJ1-3
CDR3 protein: CASSLGDTSSGNTIYF
CDR3 DNA: TGCGCCAGCAGCTTGGGGGACACGAGCTCTGGAAACACCATATATTTT

D gene: -
clone size: -
V gene: TRBV7-9
J gene: TRBJ1-2
CDR3 protein: CASSLQETNYGYTF
CDR3 DNA: TGTGCCAGCAGCTTGCAGGAAACTAACTATGGCTACACCTTC

D gene: -
clone size: -
V gene: TRBV2
J gene: TRBJ1-2
CDR3 protein: CASTRQTNYGYTF
CDR3 DNA: TGTGCCAGCACCCGACAGACTAACTATGGCTACACCTTC

D gene: TRBD2
clone size: -
V gene: TRBV27
J gene: TRBJ2-2
CDR3 protein: CASSPGLAGGSNTGELFF
CDR3 DNA: TGTGCCAGCAGTCCGGGACTAGCGGGGGGATCGAACACCGGGGAGCTGTTTTTT

D gene: -
clone size: -
V gene: TRBV4-3
J gene: TRBJ1-4
CDR3 protein: CASSQDLSGTVNEKLFF
CDR3 DNA: TGCGCCAGCAGCCAAGATCTCAGCGGGACGGTTAATGAAAAACTGTTTTTT

D gene: -
clone size: few
V gene: TRBV29-1
J gene: TRBJ1-4
CDR3 protein: CSAVHEGGEKLFF
CDR3 DNA: TGCAGCGCCGTACACGAGGGTGGTGAAAAACTGTTTTTT

D gene: -
clone size: -
V gene: TRBV11-2
J gene: TRBJ1-5
CDR3 protein: CASSLVAPHPAGQPQHF
CDR3 DNA: TGTGCCAGCAGCTTAGTTGCCCCACATCCCGCAGGCCAGCCCCAGCATTTT

D gene: -
clone size: -
V gene: TRBV24-1
J gene: TRBJ1-5
CDR3 protein: CATSDTRGGDQPQHF
CDR3 DNA: TGTGCCACCAGTGATACCCGAGGGGGGGACCAGCCCCAGCATTTT

D gene: -
clone size: -
V gene: TRBV7-9
J gene: TRBJ1-4
CDR3 protein: CASSLAGGGGLKLFF
CDR3 DNA: TGTGCCAGCAGCTTAGCTGGCGGGGGAGGCCTTAAACTGTTTTTT

D gene: TRBD1
clone size: once
V gene: TRBV27
J gene: TRBJ2-5
CDR3 protein: CASSLRTGHETQYF
CDR3 DNA: TGTGCCAGCAGTTTAAGGACAGGGCACGAGACCCAGTACTTC

D gene: TRBD1
clone size: -
V gene: TRBV10-2
J gene: TRBJ1-4
CDR3 protein: CASRPTGDGEKLFF
CDR3 DNA: TGCGCCAGCAGACCAACAGGGGACGGTGAAAAACTGTTTTTT

D gene: -
clone size: few
V gene: TRBV9
J gene: TRBJ1-3
CDR3 protein: CASSVESGAGNTIYF
CDR3 DNA: TGTGCCAGCAGCGTAGAATCGGGAGCAGGAAACACCATATATTTT

D gene: -
clone size: -
V gene: TRBV25-1
J gene: TRBJ1-1
CDR3 protein: CASSPGFTFGAFF
CDR3 DNA: TGTGCCAGCAGTCCCGGGTTTACGTTTGGAGCTTTCTTT

D gene: -
clone size: -
V gene: TRBV28
J gene: TRBJ1-1
CDR3 protein: CASSFFPGVNTEAFF
CDR3 DNA: TGTGCCAGCAGTTTTTTCCCGGGAGTGAACACTGAAGCTTTCTTT

D gene: -
clone size: -
V gene: TRBV2
J gene: TRBJ1-1
CDR3 protein: CASSLEVRAEAFF
CDR3 DNA: TGTGCCAGCAGCCTTGAGGTTCGGGCTGAAGCTTTCTTT

D gene: TRBD2
clone size: -
V gene: TRBV5-1
J gene: TRBJ2-2
CDR3 protein: CASSLMTSGNTGELFF
CDR3 DNA: TGCGCCAGCAGCTTGATGACTAGCGGGAACACCGGGGAGCTGTTTTTT

D gene: TRBD1
clone size: -
V gene: TRBV7-3
J gene: TRBJ2-3
CDR3 protein: CASSRDRGPDTQYF
CDR3 DNA: TGTGCCAGCAGCCGGGACAGAGGGCCAGATACGCAGTATTTT

D gene: -
clone size: -
V gene: TRBV25-1
J gene: TRBJ1-2
CDR3 protein: CASSVPGSNYGYTF
CDR3 DNA: TGTGCCAGCAGTGTGCCCGGGAGCAACTATGGCTACACCTTC

D gene: TRBD1
clone size: -
V gene: TRBV19
J gene: TRBJ1-4
CDR3 protein: CASSDREDEKLFF
CDR3 DNA: TGTGCCAGTTCAGACAGGGAGGATGAAAAACTGTTTTTT

D gene: -
clone size: -
V gene: TRBV12-5
J gene: TRBJ1-1
CDR3 protein: CASALGHRLGSEAFF
CDR3 DNA: TGTGCTAGTGCCCTGGGGCACAGGCTAGGATCTGAAGCTTTCTTT

D gene: -
clone size: -
V gene: TRBV28
J gene: TRBJ1-6
CDR3 protein: CASSIPSSPLHF
CDR3 DNA: TGTGCCAGCAGCATACCTAGTTCACCCCTCCACTTT

D gene: TRBD1
clone size: -
V gene: TRBV28
J gene: TRBJ1-2
CDR3 protein: CASSLSTGGYGYTF
CDR3 DNA: TGTGCCAGCAGTTTATCCACAGGGGGCTATGGCTACACCTTC

D gene: TRBD1
clone size: -
V gene: TRBV6-4
J gene: TRBJ1-6
CDR3 protein: CASSISGQGNSPLHF
CDR3 DNA: TGTGCCAGCAGCATATCGGGACAGGGTAATTCACCCCTCCACTTT

D gene: TRBD2
clone size: -
V gene: TRBV9
J gene: TRBJ2-1
CDR3 protein: CASSVGGLAGGTEQFF
CDR3 DNA: TGTGCCAGCAGCGTAGGGGGACTAGCGGGGGGCACCGAGCAGTTCTTC

D gene: -
clone size: -
V gene: TRBV18
J gene: TRBJ1-1
CDR3 protein: CASSPFTGGGSNTEAFF
CDR3 DNA: TGTGCCAGCTCCCCTTTTACGGGGGGTGGTTCGAACACTGAAGCTTTCTTT

D gene: TRBD2
clone size: -
V gene: TRBV7-8
J gene: TRBJ2-7
CDR3 protein: CASSLSRSGGAGGYEQYF
CDR3 DNA: TGTGCCAGCAGCTTATCTAGGAGCGGGGGGGCCGGAGGCTACGAGCAGTACTTC

D gene: TRBD1
clone size: -
V gene: TRBV6-5
J gene: TRBJ1-6
CDR3 protein: CASSYGGQPNNSPLHF
CDR3 DNA: TGTGCCAGCAGTTATGGGGGACAGCCTAATAATTCACCCCTCCACTTT

D gene: TRBD1
clone size: few
V gene: TRBV6-5
J gene: TRBJ2-7
CDR3 protein: CASSYSFGTEFYEQYF
CDR3 DNA: TGTGCCAGCAGTTACTCATTCGGGACAGAATTCTACGAGCAGTACTTC

D gene: TRBD1
clone size: -
V gene: TRBV4-2
J gene: TRBJ1-6
CDR3 protein: CASSQGSGGFYNSPLHF
CDR3 DNA: TGTGCCAGCAGCCAAGGGTCAGGGGGCTTCTATAATTCACCCCTCCACTTT

D gene: TRBD1
clone size: -
V gene: TRBV27
J gene: TRBJ1-1
CDR3 protein: CASSLGPGGNMNTEAFF
CDR3 DNA: TGTGCCAGCAGTTTAGGCCCAGGGGGCAACATGAACACTGAAGCTTTCTTT

D gene: -
clone size: few
V gene: TRBV5-1
J gene: TRBJ2-2
CDR3 protein: CASKWDITGELFF
CDR3 DNA: TGCGCCAGCAAGTGGGACATAACCGGGGAGCTGTTTTTT

D gene: -
clone size: -
V gene: TRBV4-1
J gene: TRBJ1-5
CDR3 protein: CASSPDTSQPQHF
CDR3 DNA: TGCGCCAGCAGCCCGGACACCTCTCAGCCCCAGCATTTT

D gene: -
clone size: -
V gene: TRBV5-1
J gene: TRBJ2-2
CDR3 protein: CASRPLGRSGTGELFF
CDR3 DNA: TGCGCCAGCAGGCCGTTAGGAAGGTCGGGCACCGGGGAGCTGTTTTTT

D gene: TRBD1
clone size: -
V gene: TRBV2
J gene: TRBJ1-5
CDR3 protein: CASSVGRGQDHQPQHF
CDR3 DNA: TGTGCCAGCAGTGTTGGGCGGGGACAGGATCATCAGCCCCAGCATTTT

D gene: -
clone size: -
V gene: TRBV7-9
J gene: TRBJ1-1
CDR3 protein: CASRMIRFVNTEAFF
CDR3 DNA: TGTGCCAGCAGGATGATCAGGTTTGTGAACACTGAAGCTTTCTTT

D gene: -
clone size: -
V gene: TRBV2
J gene: TRBJ1-2
CDR3 protein: CASSERGYGYTF
CDR3 DNA: TGTGCCAGCAGTGAACGGGGGTATGGCTACACCTTC

D gene: TRBD1
clone size: -
V gene: TRBV6-6
J gene: TRBJ1-1
CDR3 protein: CASSKGQRGAEAFF
CDR3 DNA: TGTGCCAGCAGCAAGGGACAGCGGGGGGCTGAAGCTTTCTTT

D gene: TRBD1
clone size: -
V gene: TRBV28
J gene: TRBJ1-2
CDR3 protein: CASNSQGVAYGYTF
CDR3 DNA: TGTGCCAGCAACTCCCAGGGGGTTGCCTATGGCTACACCTTC

D gene: -
clone size: -
V gene: TRBV6-5
J gene: TRBJ1-2
CDR3 protein: CATKRGFNYGYTF
CDR3 DNA: TGTGCCACCAAACGGGGGTTTAACTATGGCTACACCTTC

D gene: -
clone size: -
V gene: TRBV6-6
J gene: TRBJ1-1
CDR3 protein: CASMEGRTEAFF
CDR3 DNA: TGTGCCAGCATGGAGGGGCGAACTGAAGCTTTCTTT

D gene: TRBD2
clone size: -
V gene: TRBV24-1
J gene: TRBJ2-3
CDR3 protein: CATSSSGTQYF
CDR3 DNA: TGTGCCACCAGTAGTAGCGGGACGCAGTATTTT